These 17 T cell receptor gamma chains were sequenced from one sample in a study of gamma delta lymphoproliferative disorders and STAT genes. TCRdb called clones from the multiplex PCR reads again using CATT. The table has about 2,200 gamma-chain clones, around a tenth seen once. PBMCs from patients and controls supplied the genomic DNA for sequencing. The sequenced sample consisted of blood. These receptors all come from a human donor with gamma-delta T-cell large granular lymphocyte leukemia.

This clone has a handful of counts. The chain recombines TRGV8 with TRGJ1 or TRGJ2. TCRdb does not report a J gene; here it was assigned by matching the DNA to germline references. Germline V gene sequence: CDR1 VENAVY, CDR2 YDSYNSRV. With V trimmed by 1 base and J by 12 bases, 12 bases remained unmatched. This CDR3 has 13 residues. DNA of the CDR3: TGTGCCACCTGGGATAGCCCCATAATTGTGAAACTCTTT. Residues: CATWDSPIIVKLF.

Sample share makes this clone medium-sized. The CDR3 coding sequence is TGTGCCACCTGGGACGGGCGCAATTATAAGAAACTCTTT. Translating gives CATWDGRNYKKLF. The chain links TRGV2 to TRGJ1 or TRGJ2. The J gene, not given by TCRdb, was assigned here from a germline match of the nucleotide sequence. The CDR3 covers 13 residues. V was pared by 0 bases and J by 5 bases, with 4 bases of the junction left unmatched. Looked up from germline, CDR1 is EGSNGY and CDR2 is YDSYNSKV.

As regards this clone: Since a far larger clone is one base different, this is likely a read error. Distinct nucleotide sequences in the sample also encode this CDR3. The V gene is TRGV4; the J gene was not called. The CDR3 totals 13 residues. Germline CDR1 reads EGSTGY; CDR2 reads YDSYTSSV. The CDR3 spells CATWPQNYYKKLF. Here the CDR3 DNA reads TGTGCCACCTGGCCCCAGAATTATTATAAGAAACTTTTT.

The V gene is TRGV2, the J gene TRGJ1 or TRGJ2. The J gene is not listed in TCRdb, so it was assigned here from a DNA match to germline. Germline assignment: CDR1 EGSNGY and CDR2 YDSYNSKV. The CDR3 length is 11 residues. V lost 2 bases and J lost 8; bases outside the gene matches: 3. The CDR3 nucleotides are TGTGCCACCTGGGACGTCGATAAGAAACTCTTT. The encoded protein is CATWDVDKKLF.

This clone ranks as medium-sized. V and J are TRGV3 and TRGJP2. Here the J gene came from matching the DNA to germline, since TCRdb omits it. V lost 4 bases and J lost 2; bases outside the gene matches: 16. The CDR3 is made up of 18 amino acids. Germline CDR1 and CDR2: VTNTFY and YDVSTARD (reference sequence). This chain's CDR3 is CATWEVDTWGSSDWIKTF. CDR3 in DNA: TGTGCCACCTGGGAGGTGGACACGTGGGGGAGTAGTGATTGGATCAAGACGTTT.

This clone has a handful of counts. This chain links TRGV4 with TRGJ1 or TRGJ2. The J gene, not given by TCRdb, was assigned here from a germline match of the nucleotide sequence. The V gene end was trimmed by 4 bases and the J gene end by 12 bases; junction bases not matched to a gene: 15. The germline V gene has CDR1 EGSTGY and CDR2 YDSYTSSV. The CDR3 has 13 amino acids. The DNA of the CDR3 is TGTGCCACCTGGGACGTACGTTGTTCTGTGAAACTCTTT. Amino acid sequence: CATWDVRCSVKLF.

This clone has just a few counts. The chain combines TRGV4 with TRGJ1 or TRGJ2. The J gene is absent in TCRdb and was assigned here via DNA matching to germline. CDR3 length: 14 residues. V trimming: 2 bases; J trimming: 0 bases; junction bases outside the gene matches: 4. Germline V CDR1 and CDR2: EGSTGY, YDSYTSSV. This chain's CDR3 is CATWDDSNYYKKLF. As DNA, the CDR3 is TGTGCCACCTGGGATGATTCGAATTATTATAAGAAACTCTTT.

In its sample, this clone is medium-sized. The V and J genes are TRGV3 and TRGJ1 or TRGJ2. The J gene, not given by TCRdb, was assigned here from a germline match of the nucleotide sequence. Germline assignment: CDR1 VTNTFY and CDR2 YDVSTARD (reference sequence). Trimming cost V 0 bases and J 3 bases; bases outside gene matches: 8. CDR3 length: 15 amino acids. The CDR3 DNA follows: TGTGCCACCTGGGACAGGCGTTGTATTTATTATAAGAAACTCTTT. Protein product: CATWDRRCIYYKKLF.

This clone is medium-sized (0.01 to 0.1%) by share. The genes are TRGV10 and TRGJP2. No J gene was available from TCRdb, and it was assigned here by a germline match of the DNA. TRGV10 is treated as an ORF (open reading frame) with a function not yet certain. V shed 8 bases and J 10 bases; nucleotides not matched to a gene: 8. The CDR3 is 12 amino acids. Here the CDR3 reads CAAWDFGWIKTF. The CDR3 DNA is TGTGCTGCGTGGGATTTCGGTTGGATCAAGACGTTT.

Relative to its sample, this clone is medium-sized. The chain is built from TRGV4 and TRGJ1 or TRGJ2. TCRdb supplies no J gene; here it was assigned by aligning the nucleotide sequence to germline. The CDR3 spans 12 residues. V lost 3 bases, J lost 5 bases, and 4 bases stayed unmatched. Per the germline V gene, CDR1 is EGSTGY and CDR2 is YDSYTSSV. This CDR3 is CATWDTNYKKLF. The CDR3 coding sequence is TGTGCCACCTGGGATACGAATTATAAGAAACTCTTT.

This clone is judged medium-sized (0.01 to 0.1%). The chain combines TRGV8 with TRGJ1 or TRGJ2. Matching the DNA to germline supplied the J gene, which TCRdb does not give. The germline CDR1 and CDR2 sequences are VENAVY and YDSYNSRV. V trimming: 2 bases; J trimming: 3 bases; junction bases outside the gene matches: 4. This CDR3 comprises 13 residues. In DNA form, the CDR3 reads TGTGCCACCTGGGATAATCCTTATTATAAGAAACTCTTT. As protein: CATWDNPYYKKLF.

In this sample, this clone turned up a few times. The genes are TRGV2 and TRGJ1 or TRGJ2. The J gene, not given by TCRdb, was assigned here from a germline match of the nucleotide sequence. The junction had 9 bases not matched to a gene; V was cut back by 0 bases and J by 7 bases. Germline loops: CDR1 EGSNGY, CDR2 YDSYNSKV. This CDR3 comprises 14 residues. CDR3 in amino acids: CATWDGLLGYKKLF. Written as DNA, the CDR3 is TGTGCCACCTGGGACGGGCTCTTGGGATATAAGAAACTCTTT.

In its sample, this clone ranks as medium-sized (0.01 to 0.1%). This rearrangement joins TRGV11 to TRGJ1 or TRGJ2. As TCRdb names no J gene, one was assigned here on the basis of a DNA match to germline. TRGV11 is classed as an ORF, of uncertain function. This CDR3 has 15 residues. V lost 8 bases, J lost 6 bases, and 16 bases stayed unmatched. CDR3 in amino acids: CACWTALKEGYKKLF. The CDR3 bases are TGTGCCTGCTGGACCGCTTTGAAGGAGGGTTATAAGAAACTCTTT.

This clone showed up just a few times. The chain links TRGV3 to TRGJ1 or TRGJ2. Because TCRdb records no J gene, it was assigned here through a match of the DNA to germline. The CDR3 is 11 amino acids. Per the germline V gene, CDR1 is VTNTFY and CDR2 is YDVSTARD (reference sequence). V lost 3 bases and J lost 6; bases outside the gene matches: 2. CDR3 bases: TGTGCCACCTGGGACTCTTATAAGAAACTCTTT. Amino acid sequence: CATWDSYKKLF.

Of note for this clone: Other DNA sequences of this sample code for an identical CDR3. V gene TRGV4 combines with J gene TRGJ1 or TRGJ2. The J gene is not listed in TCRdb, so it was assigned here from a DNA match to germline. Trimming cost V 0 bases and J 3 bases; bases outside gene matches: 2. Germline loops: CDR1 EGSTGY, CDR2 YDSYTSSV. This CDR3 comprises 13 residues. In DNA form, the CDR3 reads TGTGCCACCTGGGATGGGAGTTATTATAAGAAACTCTTT. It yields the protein CATWDGSYYKKLF.

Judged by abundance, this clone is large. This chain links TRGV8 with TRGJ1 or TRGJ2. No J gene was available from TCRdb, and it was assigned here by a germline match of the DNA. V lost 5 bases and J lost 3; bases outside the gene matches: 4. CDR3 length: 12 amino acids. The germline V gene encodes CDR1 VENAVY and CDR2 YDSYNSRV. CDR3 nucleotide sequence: TGTGCCACCTGGGGCCTTTATTATAAGAAACTCTTT. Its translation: CATWGLYYKKLF.

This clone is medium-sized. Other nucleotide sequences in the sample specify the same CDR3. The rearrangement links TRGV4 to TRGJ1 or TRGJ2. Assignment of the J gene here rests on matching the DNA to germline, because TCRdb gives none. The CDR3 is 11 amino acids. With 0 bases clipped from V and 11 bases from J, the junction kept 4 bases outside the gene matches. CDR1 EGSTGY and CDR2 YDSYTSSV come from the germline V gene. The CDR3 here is CATWDGPEKLF. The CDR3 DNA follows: TGTGCCACCTGGGATGGGCCTGAGAAACTCTTT.